The clone carrying this T cell receptor (beta chain) has a single count. The sample comes from a study of control samples from healthy donors and cancer patients. The method was immunoSEQ multiplex PCR; TCRdb's version includes in-frame clones alone and lacks a portion of them. This table has some 120,000 clones, over 85% appearing once. Material: blood. The clonotype originates from a man aged 25 to 40 in good health.

The CDR3 loop reads CASSDPQTGAGNQPQHF. For the CDR3, the DNA is TGTGCCAGTAGTGACCCCCAAACAGGGGCTGGCAATCAGCCCCAGCATTTT. The chain is built from TRBV19 and TRBJ1-5, with TRBD1 matching 7 bases. This CDR3 is built from 17 residues. V was clipped by 5 bases and J by 2 bases; unmatched bases: 12. Germline CDR1 reads LNHDA; CDR2 reads SQIVND (reference sequence).